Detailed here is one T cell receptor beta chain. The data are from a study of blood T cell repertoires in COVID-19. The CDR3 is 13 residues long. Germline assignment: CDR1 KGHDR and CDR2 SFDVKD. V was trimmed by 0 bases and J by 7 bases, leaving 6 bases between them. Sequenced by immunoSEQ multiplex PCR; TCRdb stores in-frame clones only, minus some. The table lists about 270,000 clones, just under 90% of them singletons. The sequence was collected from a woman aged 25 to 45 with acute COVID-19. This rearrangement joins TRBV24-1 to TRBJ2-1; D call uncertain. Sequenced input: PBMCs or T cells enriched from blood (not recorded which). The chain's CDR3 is CATSDLKRNEQFF. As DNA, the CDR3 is TGTGCCACCAGTGATTTGAAGAGGAATGAGCAGTTCTTC.